This T cell receptor (beta chain) was identified during a study of regulatory T cells in long-lasting Graves disease. According to the study, TCR beta libraries were built with iRepertoire HTBI primers and CDR3-region Arm-PCR. MiXCR was run by TCRdb on the multiplex PCR reads, yielding one entry per CDR3 protein. Among hundreds of thousands of distinct CDR3 sequences listed, under 20% were seen once. Time point indicated: newly diagnosed GD, antithyroid drugs for less than 3 months. RNA isolated from PBMCs was used to make the TCR library. In Xi'an, China, an endocrinology department was the source of patients. J was trimmed by 4 bases and V by 3 bases; bases with no gene match: 9. The CDR3 has 15 residues. The germline CDR1 and CDR2 sequences are GTSNPN and SVGIG (reference sequence). These records were also assigned to another study, of T cells in Graves' hyperthyroidism and ophthalmopathy. As that report states: Among clonotypes expanded in thyroid above 0.001, most were also found in blood. A median roughly 6.6 months before onset, the model predicted ophthalmopathy.

The TCR was taken from a young woman with Graves disease. The sample consisted of peripheral blood mononuclear cells (PBMCs), taken at new diagnosis, from a patient treated with antithyroid drugs. The V call is TRBV30, the J call TRBJ2-1; 7 positions match TRBD2. CDR3 in amino acids: CAWRAKRDGYNEQFF. The CDR3 region has the DNA TGTGCCTGGAGGGCCAAGCGGGATGGTTACAATGAGCAGTTCTTC.